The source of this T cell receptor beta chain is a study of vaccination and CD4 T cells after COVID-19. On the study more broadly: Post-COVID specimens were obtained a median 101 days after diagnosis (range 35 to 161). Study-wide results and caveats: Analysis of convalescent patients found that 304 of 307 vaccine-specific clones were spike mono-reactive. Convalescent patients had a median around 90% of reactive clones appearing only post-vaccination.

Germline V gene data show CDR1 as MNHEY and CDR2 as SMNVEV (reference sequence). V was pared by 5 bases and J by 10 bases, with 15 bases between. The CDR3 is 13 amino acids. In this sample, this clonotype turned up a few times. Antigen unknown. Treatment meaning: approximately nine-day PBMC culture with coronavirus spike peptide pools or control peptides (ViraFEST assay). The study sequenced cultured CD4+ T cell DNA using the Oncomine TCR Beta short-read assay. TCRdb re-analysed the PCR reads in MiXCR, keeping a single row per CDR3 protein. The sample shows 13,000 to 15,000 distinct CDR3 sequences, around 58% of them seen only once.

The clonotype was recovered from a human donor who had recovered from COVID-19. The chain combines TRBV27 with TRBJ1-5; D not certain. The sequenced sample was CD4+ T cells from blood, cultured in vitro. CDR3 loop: CASSTTGFDPQHF. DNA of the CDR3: TGTGCCAGCAGTACGACTGGGTTTGACCCCCAGCATTTT.